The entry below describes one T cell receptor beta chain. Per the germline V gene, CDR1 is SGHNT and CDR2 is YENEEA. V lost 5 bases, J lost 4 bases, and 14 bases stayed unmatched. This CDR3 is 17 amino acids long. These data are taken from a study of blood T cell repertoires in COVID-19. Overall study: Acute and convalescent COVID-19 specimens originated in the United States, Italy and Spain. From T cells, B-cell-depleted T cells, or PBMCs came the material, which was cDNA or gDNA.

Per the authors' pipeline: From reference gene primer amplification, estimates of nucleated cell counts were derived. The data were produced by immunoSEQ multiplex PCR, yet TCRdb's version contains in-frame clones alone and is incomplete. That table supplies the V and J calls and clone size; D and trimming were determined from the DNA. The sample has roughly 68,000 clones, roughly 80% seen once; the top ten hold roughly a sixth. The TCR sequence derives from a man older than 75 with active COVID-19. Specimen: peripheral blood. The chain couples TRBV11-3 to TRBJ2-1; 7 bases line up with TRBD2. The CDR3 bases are TGTGCCAGCAGCCCAAGCGGAGGACTAGGCAGGTACAATGAGCAGTTCTTC. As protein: CASSPSGGLGRYNEQFF.